These 27 T cell receptor beta chains were sequenced from one sample in a study of OX40 agonist ivuxolimab in advanced cancers. Profiled with immunoSEQ multiplex PCR; TCRdb holds only in-frame clones, not every one. The data contain more than 90,000 clones, 84% of them singletons. Sequenced here: CD4+ or CD8+ T cells sorted from blood, sampled in a trial of the OX40 agonist ivuxolimab. Every receptor here comes from an adult with an advanced solid tumor such as melanoma, head and neck, liver or kidney cancer.

This clone was observed a few times. The CDR3 sequence is CASSLTDRGYEQYF. CDR3 sequence (DNA): TGTGCCAGCAGCTTAACGGACAGGGGTTACGAGCAGTACTTC. V gene TRBV11-2 combines with J gene TRBJ2-7; TRBD1 aligns across 9 bases. The germline CDR1 and CDR2 sequences are SGHAT and FQNNGV. V was pared by 2 bases and J by 4 bases, with 3 bases of the junction left unmatched. The CDR3 has 14 amino acids.

This clone was seen just once. The genes are TRBV29-1 and TRBJ2-3, with D hard to call. Germline V gene data show CDR1 as SQVTM and CDR2 as ANQGSEA. The CDR3 covers 13 residues. Trimming pared 4 bases from V and 2 bases from J, leaving 10 bases between. Written as DNA, the CDR3 is TGCAGCGTTGCTAGGACGGTCACAGATACGCAGTATTTT. The encoded protein is CSVARTVTDTQYF.

This clone was picked up one time. The chain combines TRBV18 with TRBJ2-3, with D unresolved. This CDR3 is 16 amino acids long. From germline, CDR1 is KGHSH and CDR2 LQKENI. The germline V and J ends were trimmed by 2 bases and 0 bases, with 12 bases remaining between them. CDR3 in DNA: TGTGCCAGCTCACCAGCAGGCCGGAAAAGCACAGATACGCAGTATTTT. This gives the protein CASSPAGRKSTDTQYF.

This clone was recorded once. The J gene is TRBJ2-3, the V gene TRBV7-8; 14 bases are shared with TRBD2. The CDR3 length is 18 residues. Germline V lookup: CDR1 SGHVS, CDR2 FQNEAQ. Germline trimming cut 1 base from V and 0 bases from J; bases unmatched to any gene: 3. The CDR3 spells CASSLGTSGRSSTDTQYF. CDR3 nucleotides: TGTGCCAGCAGCTTAGGGACTAGCGGGAGGTCTAGCACAGATACGCAGTATTTT.

The chain uses TRBV9 and TRBJ2-2, with TRBD1 matching 10 bases. Losses at the gene ends were 4 bases for V and 4 bases for J; bases not matched to a gene: 4. The CDR3 consists of 15 residues. Germline loops: CDR1 SGDLS, CDR2 YYNGEE. CDR3 loop: CASSSGQGGTGELFF. CDR3 in DNA: TGTGCCAGCAGCTCTGGACAGGGGGGCACCGGGGAGCTGTTTTTT.

The rearrangement uses TRBV16 and TRBJ1-5; no definite D call. This CDR3 has 13 residues. Trimming took off 1 base at V and 4 bases at J, with 5 bases between the two ends. Germline V gene lookup returns CDR1 KGHSY and CDR2 FQNENV. The CDR3 loop reads CASSQLGNQPQHF. As DNA, the CDR3 is TGTGCCAGCAGCCAATTGGGGAATCAGCCCCAGCATTTT.

The V gene is TRBV7-9, the J gene TRBJ1-1; the D gene is possibly TRBD1 (5 bases). The CDR3 length is 13 residues. Trimming cost V 5 bases and J 1 base, with 8 bases left between them. In germline, CDR1 is SEHNR, CDR2 FQNEAQ (reference sequence). The CDR3 spells CASSPGQNTEAFF. CDR3 bases: TGTGCCAGCAGCCCTGGACAGAACACTGAAGCTTTCTTT. Complete variable domain (other parts from reference TRBV7-9 and TRBJ1-1): DTGVSQNPRHKITKRGQNVTFRCDPISEHNRLYWYRQTLGQGPEFLTYFQNEAQLEKSRLLSDRFSAERPKGSFSTLEIQRTEQGDSAMYLCASSPGQNTEAFFGQGTRLTVV.

The V and J genes are TRBV13 and TRBJ2-1; TRBD2 matches at 13 bases. There are 17 residues in the CDR3. The junction had 10 bases not matched to a gene; V was cut back by 3 bases and J by 8 bases. Germline CDR1 is PRHDT and CDR2 is FYEKMQ (reference sequence). For the CDR3, the DNA is TGTGCCAGCAGCTTGAGACTAGCGGGGGGAGCGGGAGATGAGCAGTTCTTC. Amino acid sequence: CASSLRLAGGAGDEQFF.

This clone was seen a few times. This rearrangement joins TRBV12-5 to TRBJ2-2, with 9 bases lining up with TRBD1. CDR3 length equals 15 residues. The ends lost 6 bases at V and 1 base at J; junction bases unmatched: 3. CDR1 is LGHNT and CDR2 is FRNRAP in the germline V gene. CDR3 amino acids: CASGMTGGNTGELFF. CDR3 nucleotide sequence: TGTGCTAGTGGCATGACAGGGGGGAACACCGGGGAGCTGTTTTTT.

This clone has only one observation. The chain combines TRBV5-4 with TRBJ2-1; weak D call: TRBD1 (8 bases). Germline CDR1 SGHNT, CDR2 YYREEE (reference sequence). The CDR3 contains 15 residues. V lost 4 bases and J lost 3, with 14 bases in between. The CDR3 DNA is TGTGCCAGCAGCGGGGGGGACAGGTTCTACAATGAGCAGTTCTTC. It codes for CASSGGDRFYNEQFF.

This clone showed up just once. V and J are TRBV6-6 and TRBJ2-2; TRBD1 matches at 7 bases. Germline assignment: CDR1 MNHNY and CDR2 SVGAGI (reference sequence). V was pared by 10 bases and J by 4 bases, with 9 bases of the junction left unmatched. This CDR3 is built from 14 residues. The CDR3 DNA sequence: TGTGCCACTGAGGGGGCGCGAAGCACCGGGGAGCTGTTTTTT. Protein product: CATEGARSTGELFF.

This CDR3 reads CASSSTGNQPQHF. DNA for the CDR3: TGTGCCAGCAGCTCTACAGGGAATCAGCCCCAGCATTTT. The chain joins TRBV25-1 to TRBJ1-5; D is perhaps TRBD1 (6 bases). Trimming took off 6 bases at V and 4 bases at J, with 10 bases between the two ends. The CDR3 has 13 residues. Germline CDR1 reads MGHDK; CDR2 reads SYGVNS.

The sample holds one count of this clone. V gene TRBV7-2 combines with J gene TRBJ1-2; D might be TRBD1 (5 bases). The germline V gene has CDR1 SGHTA and CDR2 FQGNSA. V lost 1 base to trimming and J lost 4 bases, with 7 bases between them. There are 13 residues in the CDR3. CDR3: CASSLGGSYGYTF. For the CDR3, the DNA is TGTGCCAGCAGCTTAGGGGGGAGCTATGGCTACACCTTC. The whole variable domain, filled in from reference TRBV7-2 and TRBJ1-2, reads GAGVSQSPSNKVTEKGKDVELRCDPISGHTALYWYRQSLGQGLEFLIYFQGNSAPDKSGLPSDRFSAERTGGSVSTLTIQRTQQEDSAVYLCASSLGGSYGYTFGSGTRLTVV.

This clone was recorded a few times. The chain couples TRBV5-1 to TRBJ1-2, with 7 bases that match TRBD1. The germline V gene encodes CDR1 SGHRS and CDR2 YFSETQ. The CDR3 spans 17 residues. V lost 4 bases, J lost 4 bases, and 16 bases stayed unmatched. The CDR3 DNA reads TGCGCCAGCAGCACAAGACAGGGTACTCCCGGGAGCTATGGCTACACCTTC. Translated: CASSTRQGTPGSYGYTF.

The gene calls are TRBV18 and TRBJ2-5, with TRBD1 identical over 7 bases. The J call is uncertain, as TRBJ2-7 better fits the DNA end. The CDR3 covers 15 residues. Germline V gene sequence: CDR1 KGHSH, CDR2 LQKENI. As DNA, the CDR3 is TGTGCCAGCTCACCACTCGGGACAGACACCTACGAGCAGTACTTC. Residues: CASSPLGTDTYEQYF.

The chain combines TRBV4-1 with TRBJ2-5; 8 bases line up with TRBD1. CDR1 and CDR2 from the germline V gene are MGHRA and YSYEKL. This CDR3 region has 17 residues. V shed 1 base and J 5 bases; nucleotides not matched to a gene: 12. The CDR3 loop reads CASSQALGDRKGETQYF. The CDR3, as DNA: TGCGCCAGCAGCCAAGCCTTGGGGGACAGGAAAGGGGAGACCCAGTACTTC.

V gene TRBV11-2 combines with J gene TRBJ1-1, with 7 bases aligning to TRBD1. After removal of 6 bases from V and 0 bases from J, the junction contained 10 bases not matched to a gene. Germline V gives CDR1 SGHAT, CDR2 FQNNGV. The CDR3 covers 16 residues. This CDR3 reads CASRTTGKGMNTEAFF. DNA for the CDR3: TGTGCCAGCAGAACGACAGGGAAAGGGATGAACACTGAAGCTTTCTTT.

The chain joins TRBV4-2 to TRBJ1-1; possibly TRBD1 for D (5 bases). Trimming took 1 base from V and 1 from J, leaving 7 bases between them. CDR1 is LGHNA and CDR2 is YNFKEQ in the germline V gene. This CDR3 has 14 residues. The CDR3 DNA sequence: TGTGCCAGCAGCCAAGCAGGGACGAACACTGAAGCTTTCTTT. Its translation: CASSQAGTNTEAFF.

This clone came up many times. V and J are TRBV19 and TRBJ1-6; D is undetermined. The CDR3 runs to 13 residues. Germline-derived CDR1 and CDR2 are LNHDA and SQIVND (reference sequence). V lost 2 bases and J 7 bases, leaving 6 bases between the germline ends. This CDR3 is CASSINSNSPLHF. CDR3 sequence (DNA): TGTGCCAGTAGTATAAACTCAAATTCACCCCTCCACTTT.

The CDR3 loop is CASSPTGGSLEQYF. The CDR3 DNA reads TGCGCCAGCAGCCCGACAGGGGGGTCACTCGAGCAGTACTTC. This rearrangement joins TRBV5-1 to TRBJ2-7; TRBD1 agrees at 9 bases. The CDR3 consists of 14 residues. The germline V gene has CDR1 SGHRS and CDR2 YFSETQ. Losses at the gene ends were 4 bases for V and 6 bases for J; bases not matched to a gene: 8.

The V and J genes are TRBV4-1 and TRBJ1-1, with 8 bases aligning to TRBD1. This CDR3 is 14 amino acids long. V gave up 1 base and J gave up 7 bases; unmatched junction bases: 5. Germline V gene sequence: CDR1 MGHRA, CDR2 YSYEKL. The CDR3 sequence is CASSQATGTGEAFF. The DNA of the CDR3 is TGCGCCAGCAGCCAAGCAACAGGGACAGGTGAAGCTTTCTTT.

J is TRBJ1-2 and V is TRBV18; 10 nucleotides match TRBD1. The CDR3 is made up of 17 amino acids. The V gene end was trimmed by 0 bases and the J gene end by 4 bases; junction bases not matched to a gene: 8. The V gene's germline CDR1 is KGHSH and CDR2 LQKENI. The CDR3, as DNA: TGTGCCAGCTCACCACCGGGACAGGGGCCCGGCGGCTATGGCTACACCTTC. It codes for CASSPPGQGPGGYGYTF.

Only one count was recorded for this clone. The chain uses TRBV18 and TRBJ2-5; D possibly uses TRBD1 or TRBD2 (5 bases each). The CDR3 is 15 amino acids. Germline CDR1 is KGHSH and CDR2 is LQKENI. Trimming removed 0 bases from V and 6 bases from J, with 14 bases in between. The CDR3 region is CASSPPGTPPKTQYF. Written as DNA, the CDR3 is TGTGCCAGCTCACCACCCGGGACCCCGCCGAAGACCCAGTACTTC.

The rearrangement uses TRBV2 and TRBJ1-5; 11 bases line up with TRBD1. The length of the CDR3 is 15 residues. The germline CDR1 and CDR2 sequences are SNHLY and FYNNEI. Trimming cost V 6 bases and J 6 bases; bases outside gene matches: 7. This CDR3 reads CASSRDRGSTQPQHF. CDR3 bases: TGTGCCAGCAGCAGGGACAGGGGGAGTACTCAGCCCCAGCATTTT.

The rearrangement uses TRBV9 and TRBJ2-5; a possible D gene is TRBD1 (7 bases). Deletions cut 2 bases from V and 5 bases from J, with 22 bases between. Germline V gives CDR1 SGDLS, CDR2 YYNGEE. The CDR3 runs 17 residues. The CDR3 bases are TGTGCCAGCAGCGTCCATTCAGGGGGGAGAGCCGGGGAGACCCAGTACTTC. It yields the protein CASSVHSGGRAGETQYF.

The CDR3 reads CASSWDGTDTQYF. The CDR3, as DNA: TGCGCCAGCAGCTGGGACGGCACAGATACGCAGTATTTT. This rearrangement joins TRBV4-1 to TRBJ2-3, with D possibly called TRBD1 or TRBD2 (5 bases each). From germline, CDR1 is MGHRA and CDR2 YSYEKL. V gave up 5 bases and J gave up 1 base, with 7 bases separating them. This CDR3 is 13 amino acids long.

The chain combines TRBV12-5 with TRBJ2-2, with D unclear. Germline CDR1 LGHNT, CDR2 FRNRAP. The CDR3 is made up of 13 amino acids. Deletions cut 2 bases from V and 1 base from J, with 2 bases between. The CDR3: CASGLWNTGELFF. The DNA of the CDR3 is TGTGCTAGTGGTTTGTGGAACACCGGGGAGCTGTTTTTT.